The 16 T cell receptor beta chains below all came from one sample that was sequenced in a study of shared clonotypes between healthy human individuals. CD45RO-negative, CCR7-positively selected cells formed the naive CD8 fraction, excluding terminally differentiated effector memory CD45RA+ cells. The method was immunoSEQ multiplex PCR; TCRdb's version includes in-frame clones alone and lacks a portion of them. The sample consists of almost 700,000 clones, about 91% of them appearing once. Sequencing input: naive CD8+ T cells sorted from blood. These receptors were obtained from a man younger than 45 in good health.

The V and J genes are TRBV7-2 and TRBJ1-1; D is uncertain. The germline V and J ends were trimmed by 1 base and 2 bases, with 11 bases remaining between them. The germline gives CDR1 SGHTA, CDR2 FQGNSA. There are 15 residues in the CDR3. This CDR3 is CASSLGRTGNTEAFF. DNA of the CDR3: TGTGCCAGCAGCTTAGGCCGGACCGGAAACACTGAAGCTTTCTTT.

This clone came up once. The CDR3 is CASSLQGYGYTF. For the CDR3, the DNA is TGTGCCAGCAGCCTACAGGGATATGGCTACACCTTC. The V gene is TRBV5-7, the J gene TRBJ1-2; D may be TRBD1 (6 bases). TRBV5-7 is an open reading frame whose function is uncertain. V was cut by 4 bases and J by 5 bases, with 9 bases left in between. This CDR3 is built from 12 residues.

The CDR3 bases are TGTGCCAGCAGCCAAGGCGGACTACCCGATACGCAGTATTTT. Its translation is CASSQGGLPDTQYF. The rearrangement links TRBV4-2 to TRBJ2-3; D perhaps matches TRBD2 (6 bases). Germline-derived CDR1 and CDR2 are LGHNA and YNFKEQ. This CDR3 is 14 amino acids long. V lost 1 base and J lost 6, with 11 bases in between.

V and J are TRBV6-5 and TRBJ2-1, with 11 nucleotides matching TRBD2. This CDR3 is built from 13 residues. Germline V gene sequence: CDR1 MNHEY, CDR2 SVGAGI. The V and J ends lost 7 bases and 9 bases, in that order; junction bases with no gene match: 5. The CDR3 DNA reads TGTGCCAGCACGACTAGCGGGGCGGTTGAGCAGTTCTTC. It codes for CASTTSGAVEQFF.

This chain uses TRBV14 with TRBJ1-2; 10 bases fit TRBD1. CDR1 and CDR2 (germline): SGHDN, FVKESK. CDR3 size: 15 residues. V gave up 6 bases and J gave up 6 bases; unmatched junction bases: 10. The DNA for the CDR3 is TGTGCCAGCAGTCGAACCGGGACAGGGGTAAATGGCTACACCTTC. Translated: CASSRTGTGVNGYTF.

This clone was detected only a few times. V and J are TRBV6-1 and TRBJ1-2, with TRBD1 identical over 8 bases. J was trimmed by 6 bases and V by 1 base; bases with no gene match: 7. Germline V gene lookup returns CDR1 MNHNS and CDR2 SASEGT. CDR3 length: 15 residues. The chain's CDR3 is CASSEGQDRADGYTF. Written as DNA, the CDR3 is TGTGCCAGCAGTGAAGGCCAGGACAGGGCAGATGGCTACACCTTC.

The chain joins TRBV27 to TRBJ2-7, with D possibly TRBD2 on 6 matching bases. The CDR3 spans 16 residues. Germline assignment: CDR1 MNHEY and CDR2 SMNVEV (reference sequence). V was pared by 5 bases and J by 1 base, with 18 bases between. CDR3 protein: CASSPLERVTSYEQYF. The DNA of the CDR3 is TGTGCCAGCAGTCCTTTAGAGCGGGTAACTTCCTACGAGCAGTACTTC.

This clone was recorded only once. The rearrangement uses TRBV27 and TRBJ2-2, with unresolved D. From germline, CDR1 is MNHEY and CDR2 SMNVEV (reference sequence). Trimming took 6 bases from V and 7 from J, leaving 6 bases between them. The length of the CDR3 is 11 residues. The CDR3 region is CASRTNGELFF. Here the CDR3 DNA reads TGTGCCAGCAGAACTAACGGGGAGCTGTTTTTT.

V gene TRBV7-2 combines with J gene TRBJ1-5; D is uncertain. With 1 base removed from V and 0 bases from J, the gap between germline ends came to 1 base. Germline loops: CDR1 SGHTA, CDR2 FQGNSA. This CDR3 is 13 amino acids long. The CDR3 here is CASSLVSNQPQHF. Here the CDR3 DNA reads TGTGCCAGCAGCTTAGTTAGCAATCAGCCCCAGCATTTT.

This clone was counted a single time. The V and J genes are TRBV11-2 and TRBJ2-7; a possible D gene is TRBD2 (5 bases). V was clipped by 7 bases and J by 2 bases, with 18 bases between them. Per the germline V gene, CDR1 is SGHAT and CDR2 is FQNNGV. The CDR3 runs to 15 residues. CDR3 sequence: CASNARGSQAYEQYF. In DNA, the CDR3 is TGTGCCAGCAACGCTCGCGGGTCGCAAGCCTACGAGCAGTACTTC.

The gene calls are TRBV7-9 and TRBJ1-5, with D unclear. This CDR3 comprises 12 residues. Per the germline V gene, CDR1 is SEHNR and CDR2 is FQNEAQ (reference sequence). V shed 1 base and J shed 7 bases, with 5 bases lying between them. The CDR3, as DNA: TGTGCCAGCAGCTTAGGAAGGCAGCCCCAGCATTTT. It translates to CASSLGRQPQHF. Combining the CDR3 with reference TRBV7-9 and TRBJ1-5 gives the whole variable domain DTGVSQNPRHKITKRGQNVTFRCDPISEHNRLYWYRQTLGQGPEFLTYFQNEAQLEKSRLLSDRFSAERPKGSFSTLEIQRTEQGDSAMYLCASSLGRQPQHFGDGTRLSIL.

Note on this clone: The identical CDR3 is also encoded by other nucleotide sequences in the sample. The rearrangement links TRBV4-3 to TRBJ2-7, with D unclear. The V gene's germline CDR1 is LGHNA and CDR2 YSLEER. V was clipped by 2 bases and J by 4 bases, with 3 bases between them. CDR3 size: 11 residues. CDR3 nucleotides: TGCGCCAGCAGCCAACTATACGAGCAGTACTTC. Protein: CASSQLYEQYF.

This chain connects TRBV7-6 to TRBJ1-1; D is uncertain. Between the trimmed V and J ends, which lost 7 bases and 1 base, there was a span of 10 bases. This CDR3 spans 13 amino acids. Germline assignment: CDR1 SGHVS and CDR2 FNYEAQ. The CDR3 region has the DNA TGTGCCAGCATCGCTCCAGGGAACACTGAAGCTTTCTTT. Protein: CASIAPGNTEAFF.

As for this clone: An end of the junction differs from the germline gene, which may be a read error. The chain is built from TRBV7-7 and TRBJ2-1; no clear D gene. Germline CDR1 is SSHAT and CDR2 is FNYEAQ (reference sequence). This CDR3 is 15 amino acids long. Here the CDR3 reads CASSQGLSYYNEQFF. The CDR3 DNA is TGTGCTAGCAGCCAAGGGCTTAGCTACTACAATGAGCAGTTCTTC.

The chain recombines TRBV10-1 with TRBJ2-1; D remains unclear. This CDR3 comprises 16 residues. Between the trimmed V and J ends, which lost 0 bases and 2 bases, there was a span of 11 bases. CDR1 and CDR2 from the germline V gene are WNHNN and SYGVQD (reference sequence). This chain's CDR3 is CASSESGMFAYNEQFF. For the CDR3, the DNA is TGCGCCAGCAGTGAGTCAGGGATGTTCGCCTACAATGAGCAGTTCTTC.

CDR3 in amino acids: CARSLWWQAPIWPQHF. The CDR3 DNA sequence: TGTGCCAGAAGCTTGTGGTGGCAGGCCCCAATCTGGCCCCAGCATTTT. This sequence joins TRBV5-3 and TRBJ1-5; D gene unclear. TRBV5-3 is placed among ORFs of uncertain function. The CDR3 runs to 16 residues. V gave up 1 base and J gave up 9 bases, with 20 bases separating them.